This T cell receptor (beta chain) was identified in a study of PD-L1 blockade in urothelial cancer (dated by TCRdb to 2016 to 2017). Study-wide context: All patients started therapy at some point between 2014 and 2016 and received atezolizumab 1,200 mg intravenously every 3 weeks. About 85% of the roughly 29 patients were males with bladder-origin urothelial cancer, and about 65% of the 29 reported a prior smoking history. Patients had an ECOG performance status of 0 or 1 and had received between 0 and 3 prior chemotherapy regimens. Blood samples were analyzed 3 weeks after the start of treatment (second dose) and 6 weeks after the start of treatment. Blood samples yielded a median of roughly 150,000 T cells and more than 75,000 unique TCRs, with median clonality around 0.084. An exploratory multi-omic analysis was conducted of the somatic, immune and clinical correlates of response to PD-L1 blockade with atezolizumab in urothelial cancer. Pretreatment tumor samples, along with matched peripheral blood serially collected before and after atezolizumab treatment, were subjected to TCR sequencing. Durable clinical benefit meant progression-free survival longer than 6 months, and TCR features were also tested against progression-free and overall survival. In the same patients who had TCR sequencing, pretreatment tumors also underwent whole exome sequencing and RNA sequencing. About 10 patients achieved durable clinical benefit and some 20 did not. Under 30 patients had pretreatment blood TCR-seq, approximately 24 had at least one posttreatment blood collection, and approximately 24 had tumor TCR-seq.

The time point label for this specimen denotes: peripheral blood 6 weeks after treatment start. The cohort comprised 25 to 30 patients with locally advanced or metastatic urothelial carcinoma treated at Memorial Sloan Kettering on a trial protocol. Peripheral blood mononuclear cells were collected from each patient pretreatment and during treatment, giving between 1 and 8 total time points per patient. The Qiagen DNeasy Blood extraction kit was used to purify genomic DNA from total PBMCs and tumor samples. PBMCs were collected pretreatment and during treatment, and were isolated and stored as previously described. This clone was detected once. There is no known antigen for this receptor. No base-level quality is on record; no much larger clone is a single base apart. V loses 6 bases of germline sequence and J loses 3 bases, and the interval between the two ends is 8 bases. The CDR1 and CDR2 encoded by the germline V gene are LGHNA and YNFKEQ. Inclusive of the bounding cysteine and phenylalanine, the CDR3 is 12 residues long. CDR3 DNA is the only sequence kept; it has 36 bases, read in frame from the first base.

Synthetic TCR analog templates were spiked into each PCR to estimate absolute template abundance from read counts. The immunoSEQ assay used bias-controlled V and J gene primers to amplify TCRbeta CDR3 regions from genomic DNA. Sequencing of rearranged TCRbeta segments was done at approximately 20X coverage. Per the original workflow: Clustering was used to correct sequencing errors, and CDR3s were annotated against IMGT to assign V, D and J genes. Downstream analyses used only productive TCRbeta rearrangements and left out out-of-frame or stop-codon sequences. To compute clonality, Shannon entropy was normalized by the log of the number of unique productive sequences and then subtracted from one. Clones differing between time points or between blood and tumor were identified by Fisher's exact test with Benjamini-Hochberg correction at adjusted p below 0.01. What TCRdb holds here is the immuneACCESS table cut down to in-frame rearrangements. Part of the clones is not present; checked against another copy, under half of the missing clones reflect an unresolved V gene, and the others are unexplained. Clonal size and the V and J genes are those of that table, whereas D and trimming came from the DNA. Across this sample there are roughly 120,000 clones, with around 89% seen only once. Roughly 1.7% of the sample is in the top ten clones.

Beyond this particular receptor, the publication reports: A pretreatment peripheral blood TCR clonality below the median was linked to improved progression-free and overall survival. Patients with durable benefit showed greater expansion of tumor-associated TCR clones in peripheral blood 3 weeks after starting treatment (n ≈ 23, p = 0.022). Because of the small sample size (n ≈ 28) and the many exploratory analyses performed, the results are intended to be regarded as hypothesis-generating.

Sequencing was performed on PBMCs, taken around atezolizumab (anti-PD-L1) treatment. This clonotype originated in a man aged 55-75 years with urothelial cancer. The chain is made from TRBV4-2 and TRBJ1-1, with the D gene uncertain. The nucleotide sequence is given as TGTGCCAGCAGACGTCCGGACACTGAAGCTTTCTTT. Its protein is CASRRPDTEAFF.